A single sample is the source of the 29 T cell receptor beta chains below, sequenced in a study of OX40 agonist ivuxolimab in advanced cancers. Profiling relied on immunoSEQ multiplex PCR, and the TCRdb table lists in-frame clones only, not all of them. Here the sample spans approximately 37,000 clones, 74% being singletons. The material was CD4+ or CD8+ T cells sorted from blood, obtained in a trial of the OX40 agonist ivuxolimab. The receptors originated from an adult with an advanced solid tumor such as melanoma, head and neck, liver or kidney cancer.

The V gene is TRBV5-8, the J gene TRBJ2-3; 7 nucleotides line up with TRBD1. Germline V lookup: CDR1 SGHTS, CDR2 YDEGEE. This CDR3 spans 15 amino acids. With 4 bases clipped from V and 2 bases from J, the junction kept 7 bases outside the gene matches. For the CDR3, the DNA is TGTGCCAGCAGCAGGACAGGTGACTACACAGATACGCAGTATTTT. Its protein is CASSRTGDYTDTQYF.

CDR3 sequence: CASSIDNGGGAGETQYF. The CDR3 region has the DNA TGTGCCAGTAGTATAGATAACGGCGGGGGGGCCGGGGAGACCCAGTACTTC. The genes are TRBV19 and TRBJ2-5, with TRBD2 matching over 9 bases. This CDR3 comprises 17 residues. V was pared by 0 bases and J by 5 bases, with 10 bases of the junction left unmatched. CDR1 and CDR2 (germline): LNHDA, SQIVND (reference sequence).

V gene TRBV2 combines with J gene TRBJ2-1; TRBD2 agrees at 7 bases. Germline CDR1 is SNHLY and CDR2 is FYNNEI. This CDR3 has 14 residues. V lost 7 bases, J lost 3 bases, and 6 bases stayed unmatched. The DNA of the CDR3 is TGTGCCAGCATTGGGAGGGGATACTACAATGAGCAGTTCTTC. This codes for CASIGRGYYNEQFF.

The chain combines TRBV7-2 with TRBJ2-7; weak D call: TRBD2 (6 bases). The CDR3 sequence is 14 residues long. Germline V CDR1 and CDR2: SGHTA, FQGNSA. V was trimmed by 4 bases and J by 6 bases, leaving 16 bases between them. The CDR3 nucleotides are TGTGCCAGCAGCTCACTAGCAAGCCCTGTCGAGCAGTACTTC. This codes for CASSSLASPVEQYF.

CDR3 bases: TGTGCCAGTAGTCCCTCCCACGGGACCCAGTACTTC. Protein sequence: CASSPSHGTQYF. The V and J genes are TRBV19 and TRBJ2-5; D gene ambiguous. Trimming shortened V by 5 bases and J by 7 bases, and 11 bases separated the two germline ends. This CDR3 region has 12 residues. Germline CDR1 is LNHDA and CDR2 is SQIVND (reference sequence).

The chain links TRBV5-6 to TRBJ1-2; D is unresolved. The CDR3 has 12 residues. Deletions cut 1 base from V and 3 bases from J, with 4 bases between. CDR1 is SGHDT, CDR2 YYEEEE, per germline. CDR3 nucleotide sequence: TGTGCCAGCAGCTTGTATTACTATGGCTACACCTTC. This encodes CASSLYYYGYTF.

V usage is TRBV6-5 and J usage is TRBJ1-6; D gene uncertain. The CDR3 sequence is 14 residues long. Germline V CDR1 and CDR2: MNHEY, SVGAGI. The V end lost 7 bases, the J end lost 4 bases, and 11 bases lay between the germline ends. The CDR3 sequence is CASKSSRYNSPLHF. In DNA form, the CDR3 reads TGTGCCAGCAAATCCAGCCGATATAATTCACCCCTCCACTTT.

V is TRBV19 and J is TRBJ2-1; TRBD1 matches at 10 bases. This CDR3 region has 13 residues. With V trimmed by 4 bases and J by 8 bases, 2 bases remained unmatched. Germline V gene sequence: CDR1 LNHDA, CDR2 SQIVND (reference sequence). This chain's CDR3 is CASSRTGGYEQFF. CDR3 nucleotides: TGTGCCAGTAGTAGGACAGGGGGGTATGAGCAGTTCTTC. The full variable domain, its missing parts supplied by reference TRBV19 and TRBJ2-1, is DGGITQSPKYLFRKEGQNVTLSCEQNLNHDAMYWYRQDPGQGLRLIYYSQIVNDFQKGDIAEGYSVSREKKESFPLTVTSAQKNPTAFYLCASSRTGGYEQFFGPGTRLTVL.

The chain recombines TRBV19 with TRBJ2-5, with 7 bases fitting TRBD2. J lost 1 base, V lost 2 bases, and 7 bases had no gene match. CDR1 and CDR2 (germline): LNHDA, SQIVND (reference sequence). The CDR3 has 16 residues. CDR3 bases: TGTGCCAGTAGTATAAGGGCTAGCGGCTTCCAAGAGACCCAGTACTTC. It specifies CASSIRASGFQETQYF.

V and J are TRBV2 and TRBJ2-7; perhaps TRBD1 as D (5 bases). Trimming cost V 6 bases and J 0 bases, with 9 bases left between them. Germline V lookup: CDR1 SNHLY, CDR2 FYNNEI. This CDR3 comprises 13 residues. Written as DNA, the CDR3 is TGTGCCAGCAGCCCCGACAGCTCCTACGAGCAGTACGTC. The encoded protein is CASSPDSSYEQYV.

The genes are TRBV10-3 and TRBJ2-2; either TRBD1 or TRBD2 may supply D (6 bases each). Between the trimmed V and J ends, which lost 7 bases and 4 bases, there was a span of 16 bases. Per the germline V gene, CDR1 is ENHRY and CDR2 is SYGVKD. The CDR3 contains 15 residues. The CDR3 coding sequence is TGTGCCATCACGGTGGGGGGCGAGGGCACCGGGGAGCTGTTTTTT. Its protein product is CAITVGGEGTGELFF.

The V gene is TRBV27, the J gene TRBJ2-2; 7 nucleotides match TRBD1. From germline, CDR1 is MNHEY and CDR2 SMNVEV (reference sequence). The CDR3 spans 15 residues. After removal of 5 bases from V and 2 bases from J, the junction contained 5 bases not matched to a gene. The CDR3 sequence: CASSSWDSNTGELFF. CDR3 DNA sequence: TGTGCCAGCAGTAGCTGGGACAGCAACACCGGGGAGCTGTTTTTT.

Concerning this clone itself: Mismatch with germline at one junction end may stem from a read error. In DNA form, the CDR3 reads TGTGCCAGCAGCTTAGCAGGTCGCACGGATACGCAGTATTTT. The encoded protein is CASSLAGRTDTQYF. This rearrangement joins TRBV7-8 to TRBJ2-3; D call uncertain. The CDR3 is 14 residues long. Germline loops: CDR1 SGHVS, CDR2 FQNEAQ.

The V gene is TRBV6-1, the J gene TRBJ1-4; D remains ambiguous. The V gene's germline CDR1 is MNHNS and CDR2 SASEGT. V lost 4 bases and J 13 bases, leaving 16 bases between the germline ends. CDR3 length: 13 residues. The CDR3 region has the DNA TGTGCCAGCAGTGTGGCTGCTTCGGGTGGACTGTTTTTT. This encodes CASSVAASGGLFF.

A remark on this clone: A read error may account for a junction end that differs from germline. The chain has TRBV7-2 and TRBJ2-4, with D uncertain. From germline, CDR1 is SGHTA and CDR2 FQGNSA. The CDR3 loop spans 12 amino acids. The CDR3: CASSLDGPPNDF. For the CDR3, the DNA is TGTGCCAGCAGCTTAGATGGGCCGCCTAATGACTTC. The whole variable domain, remainder taken from reference TRBV7-2 and TRBJ2-4, is GAGVSQSPSNKVTEKGKDVELRCDPISGHTALYWYRQSLGQGLEFLIYFQGNSAPDKSGLPSDRFSAERTGGSVSTLTIQRTQQEDSAVYLCASSLDGPPNDFGAGTRLSVL.

The chain combines TRBV13 with TRBJ2-1, with 7 nucleotides matching TRBD2. CDR3 length equals 15 residues. Germline CDR1 reads PRHDT; CDR2 reads FYEKMQ (reference sequence). Losses at the gene ends were 5 bases for V and 0 bases for J; bases not matched to a gene: 4. The CDR3 coding sequence is TGTGCCAGCAGCCCCGGGGGGAGCTCCTACAATGAGCAGTTCTTC. Protein product: CASSPGGSSYNEQFF.

The chain is built from TRBV27 and TRBJ1-2; D is possibly TRBD1 (5 bases). Germline V gives CDR1 MNHEY, CDR2 SMNVEV (reference sequence). Deletions cut 1 base from V and 2 bases from J, with 14 bases between. The CDR3 contains 16 residues. As DNA, the CDR3 is TGTGCCAGCAGTTTATTGGGACGGGGCACAAACTATGGCTACACCTTC. It is translated as CASSLLGRGTNYGYTF.

The chain employs TRBV30 and TRBJ1-1; 12 positions agree with TRBD1. Per germline, CDR1 GTSNPN and CDR2 SVGIG (reference sequence). V gave up 5 bases and J gave up 3 bases; unmatched junction bases: 10. This CDR3 spans 16 amino acids. CDR3 region: CAWVRDRGRVDTEAFF. In DNA form, the CDR3 reads TGTGCCTGGGTCCGGGACAGGGGGCGGGTTGACACTGAAGCTTTCTTT.

The V and J genes are TRBV6-6 and TRBJ1-2, with D possibly TRBD1 on 5 matching bases. Per germline, CDR1 MNHNY and CDR2 SVGAGI (reference sequence). Trimming took 5 bases from V and 3 from J, leaving 16 bases between them. CDR3 length equals 15 residues. The chain's CDR3 is CASSHQGARDYGYTF. CDR3 nucleotides: TGTGCCAGCAGTCACCAGGGCGCGCGGGACTATGGCTACACCTTC.

The table lists this clone with a count of one. J is TRBJ1-2 and V is TRBV5-1, with D perhaps matching TRBD1 (5 bases). From germline, CDR1 is SGHRS and CDR2 YFSETQ. Trimming pared 1 base from V and 9 bases from J, leaving 16 bases between. CDR3 size: 14 residues. The CDR3 loop is CASSLNQGTWSYTF. DNA for the CDR3: TGCGCCAGCAGCTTGAACCAGGGTACCTGGAGCTACACCTTC.

The chain links TRBV19 to TRBJ1-5, with a weak D call TRBD1 (6 bases). The CDR3 loop spans 16 amino acids. V lost 4 bases and J 9 bases, leaving 22 bases between the germline ends. Germline loops: CDR1 LNHDA, CDR2 SQIVND (reference sequence). CDR3 nucleotides: TGTGCCAGTAGTAGACACACAGGGTTAGGGAGGGGGCCCCAGCATTTT. Encoded protein: CASSRHTGLGRGPQHF.

CDR3 amino acids: CASSKYGRNYGYTF. The CDR3 coding sequence is TGTGCCAGCAGCAAATACGGACGGAACTATGGCTACACCTTC. The J gene is TRBJ1-2, the V gene TRBV13; D ambiguous. Germline V gene lookup returns CDR1 PRHDT and CDR2 FYEKMQ (reference sequence). V shed 5 bases and J shed 2 bases, with 12 bases lying between them. The CDR3 totals 14 residues.

The chain carries TRBV7-9 and TRBJ2-1; perhaps TRBD2 as D (5 bases). CDR1 and CDR2 (germline): SEHNR, FQNEAQ (reference sequence). The CDR3 is 16 residues long. Trimming pared 5 bases from V and 4 bases from J, leaving 18 bases between. CDR3 loop: CASSPSRVTRYNEQFF. The DNA of the CDR3 is TGTGCCAGCAGCCCTAGCCGGGTGACACGGTACAATGAGCAGTTCTTC.

For the CDR3, the DNA is TGTGCCAGTAGTTCGGGACAGGGGAAATACTATGGCTACACCTTC. This codes for CASSSGQGKYYGYTF. The chain employs TRBV19 and TRBJ1-2, with 10 bases aligning to TRBD1. This CDR3 comprises 15 residues. CDR1 and CDR2 from the germline V gene are LNHDA and SQIVND (reference sequence). Trimming took 5 bases from V and 3 from J; bases not matched to a gene: 6.

The J gene is TRBJ1-1, the V gene TRBV19; D is unclear. The CDR3 contains 14 residues. Germline V gives CDR1 LNHDA, CDR2 SQIVND (reference sequence). V shed 2 bases and J shed 0 bases, with 7 bases lying between them. In DNA, the CDR3 is TGTGCCAGTAGTATACGCAGCATGAACACTGAAGCTTTCTTT. Translation: CASSIRSMNTEAFF.

The chain employs TRBV30 and TRBJ1-2; no reliable D call. Trimming shortened V by 4 bases and J by 9 bases, and 18 bases separated the two germline ends. The germline V gene encodes CDR1 GTSNPN and CDR2 SVGIG (reference sequence). The CDR3 covers 13 residues. The CDR3 region has the DNA TGTGCCTGGATCACTACTTCCTTCACTCGCTACACCTTC. Translated, it gives CAWITTSFTRYTF.

The V gene is TRBV4-1, the J gene TRBJ1-4; TRBD1 is a possible D gene (5 bases). Germline-derived CDR1 and CDR2 are MGHRA and YSYEKL. CDR3 length: 14 residues. V was pared by 0 bases and J by 7 bases, with 9 bases between. CDR3 in DNA: TGCGCCAGCAGCCAAGATAGGGACGGTGAAAAACTGTTTTTT. It specifies CASSQDRDGEKLFF.

This chain uses TRBV9 with TRBJ2-7; possibly TRBD2 for D (5 bases). CDR1 is SGDLS and CDR2 is YYNGEE in the germline V gene. Trimming cost V 4 bases and J 11 bases, with 16 bases left between them. The CDR3 sequence is 12 residues long. CDR3 residues: CASSPRGGLKYF. The CDR3, as DNA: TGTGCCAGCAGCCCGCGAGGAGGTCTGAAGTACTTC.

The chain has TRBV2 and TRBJ1-2; D gene uncertain. From germline, CDR1 is SNHLY and CDR2 FYNNEI. This CDR3 contains 15 residues. V was trimmed by 6 bases and J by 3 bases, leaving 17 bases between them. The CDR3 region is CASRSAEGFDYGYTF. The CDR3 DNA reads TGTGCCAGCAGGTCCGCAGAGGGTTTTGACTATGGCTACACCTTC. Complete variable domain (other parts from reference TRBV2 and TRBJ1-2): EPEVTQTPSHQVTQMGQEVILRCVPISNHLYFYWYRQILGQKVEFLVSFYNNEISEKSEIFDDQFSVERPDGSNFTLKIRSTKLEDSAMYFCASRSAEGFDYGYTFGSGTRLTVV.